This T cell receptor (beta chain) was retrieved from a study of blood T cell repertoires in COVID-19. Repertoires were generated with immunoSEQ multiplex PCR, while TCRdb's copy carries only in-frame clones and drops some. The sample carries 120,000 or so clones, approximately 85% recorded once. Sample: peripheral blood. The sequence came from a woman of 80 years or more with acute or convalescent COVID-19.

CDR3 coding DNA: TGTGCCTCCAGGAAGGGGTCCATGAACACCGGGGAGCTGTTTTTT. Translation gives CASRKGSMNTGELFF. The chain employs TRBV9 and TRBJ2-2, with D possibly being TRBD1 (5 bases). Germline lookup yields CDR1 SGDLS and CDR2 YYNGEE. The CDR3 is 15 residues long. Deletions cut 10 bases from V and 1 base from J, with 17 bases between. Full variable domain (rest looked up from reference TRBV9 and TRBJ2-2): DSGVTQTPKHLITATGQRVTLRCSPRSGDLSVYWYQQSLDQGLQFLIQYYNGEERAKGNILERFSAQQFPDLHSELNLSSLELGDSALYFCASRKGSMNTGELFFGEGSRLTVL.